A single sample gave rise to the 8 T cell receptor beta chains below, sequenced in a study of identical twins. TCRdb re-derived calls from the 5' RACE reads in MiXCR, one entry per CDR3 protein. The data contain 1.5 million to 2 million distinct CDR3 sequences, roughly a third of them singletons. Source material: cord blood. The receptors come from a newborn girl in good health.

This rearrangement joins TRBV28 to TRBJ1-2; possibly TRBD1 for D (6 bases). The CDR3 sequence is 15 residues long. Germline V gene sequence: CDR1 MDHEN, CDR2 SYDVKM. V dropped 7 bases and J dropped 7 bases, with 22 bases sitting between them. In DNA form, the CDR3 reads TGTGCCAGCATCGGACAGTCCCCTCTCTATGGTGGCTACACCTTC. Its protein product is CASIGQSPLYGGYTF.

About this clonotype itself: One end of the junction is discordant with germline, which a read error may explain. The CDR3 DNA reads as TGTGCCAGCCTTAGCCTAACCTCCTTTAATTCACCCCTCCACTTT. Translated: CASLSLTSFNSPLHF. The chain is built from TRBV6-6 and TRBJ1-6; no firm D call. Looked up from germline, CDR1 is MNHNY and CDR2 is SVGAGI (reference sequence). The CDR3 spans 15 residues.

The rearrangement links TRBV9 to TRBJ1-2; no clear D gene. This CDR3 is built from 15 residues. In germline, CDR1 is SGDLS, CDR2 YYNGEE. V lost 3 bases and J lost 2, with 14 bases in between. CDR3 region: CASSENGARNYGYTF. The CDR3 DNA reads TGTGCCAGCAGCGAGAACGGTGCGAGAAACTATGGCTACACCTTC.

DNA of the CDR3: TGCGCCAGCAGCTTCTCGAGGGAGGTGGATGGCTACACCTTC. Translated: CASSFSREVDGYTF. This rearrangement joins TRBV5-1 to TRBJ1-2; D gene ambiguous. The V end was cut by 2 bases, the J end by 6 bases, with 14 bases between. The V gene's germline CDR1 is SGHRS and CDR2 YFSETQ. The length of the CDR3 is 14 residues. Drawing the rest from reference TRBV5-1 and TRBJ1-2, the complete variable domain is KAGVTQTPRYLIKTRGQQVTLSCSPISGHRSVSWYQQTPGQGLQFLFEYFSETQRNKGNFPGRFSGRQFSNSRSEMNVSTLELGDSALYLCASSFSREVDGYTFGSGTRLTVV.

Regarding this clonotype: This may stem from a read error, because a much larger clone lies one nucleotide away. The rearrangement joins TRBV20-1 to TRBJ2-5; TRBD1 matches at 8 bases. The closer fit of TRBJ2-7 to the DNA end suggests the J call may be wrong. CDR1 is DFQATT and CDR2 is SNEGSKA in the germline V gene (reference sequence). The CDR3 runs to 18 residues. In DNA, the CDR3 is TGCAGTGTTAGAGATCCCCTTACCAAGGCAGGGGGCCAATACGAGCAGTACTTC. Residues: CSVRDPLTKAGGQYEQYF.

With regard to this clonotype: An end of the junction does not agree with germline; a read error may underlie this. In DNA, the CDR3 is TGTGCCAGCAGTGAAGCTCCCCATACGGGCGCAGATACGCTGTATTTT. Its protein is CASSEAPHTGADTLYF. The chain recombines TRBV2 with TRBJ2-3; D is uncertain. The length of the CDR3 is 16 residues. CDR1 is SNHLY, CDR2 FYNNEI, per germline.

The chain joins TRBV12-3 or TRBV12-4 to TRBJ2-1; 9 bases map to TRBD2. The junction had 4 bases not matched to a gene; V was cut back by 3 bases and J by 7 bases. The CDR3 has 14 residues. CDR3 in DNA: TGTGCCAGCAGTTTTTTGCTAGCGGGAAATGAGCAGTTCTTC. It specifies CASSFLLAGNEQFF.

Only one count was recorded for this clonotype. This chain links TRBV5-1 with TRBJ2-1; 7 nucleotides align to TRBD1. The length of the CDR3 is 16 residues. Germline V gives CDR1 SGHRS, CDR2 YFSETQ. V lost 0 bases and J lost 2; bases outside the gene matches: 5. The CDR3 bases are TGCGCCAGCAGCTTGGAGTCCAGGGGGACCTACAATGAGCAGTTCTTC. It codes for CASSLESRGTYNEQFF.